Presented here are 26 T cell receptor beta chains from one specimen sequenced in a study of regulatory T cells in long-lasting Graves disease (dated by TCRdb to the early 2020s). Libraries were built with multiplex PCR. Instrument on record: Illumina HiSeq 4000. TCR beta libraries were built with iRepertoire HTBI primers and Arm-PCR amplification of CDR3 regions. TCRdb reanalyzed the raw reads on its own, using fastp at Q25 for trimming and MiXCR for clone calling, and kept in-frame beta chains. CDR3 protein sequences are deduplicated, and each keeps its most common genes and DNA. This sample holds approximately 500,000 distinct CDR3 sequences; about 22% were observed only once. The ten largest make up approximately 6.4% of the sample. According to the study, the label for this sample's time point signals: persistent/refractory GD, antithyroid drugs over 5 years with positive TRAb. For both TCR sequencing and RNA sequencing, RNA was extracted from PBMCs in TRIzol.

The material was peripheral blood mononuclear cells (PBMCs), obtained when the disease was refractory, from a patient treated with antithyroid drugs. Receptors were obtained from a female donor with Graves disease.

The chain has TRBV19 and TRBJ1-5; D uncertain. Germline assignment: CDR1 LNHDA and CDR2 SQIVND (reference sequence). Trimming took 1 base from V and 5 from J, leaving 15 bases between them. This CDR3 is built from 16 residues. The CDR3 coding sequence is TGTGCCAGTAGTATAGCCTACGAGAGGTTCGATCAGCCCCAGCATTTT. It encodes CASSIAYERFDQPQHF.

The V and J genes are TRBV19 and TRBJ1-1; D is ambiguous. The V gene's germline CDR1 is LNHDA and CDR2 SQIVND (reference sequence). Trimming shortened V by 8 bases and J by 5 bases, and 9 bases separated the two germline ends. This CDR3 is 11 amino acids long. CDR3: CASLKGTEAFF. The CDR3 DNA follows: TGTGCCAGTCTCAAGGGTACTGAAGCTTTCTTT.

V and J are TRBV5-1 and TRBJ2-7; 14 positions match TRBD2. Germline CDR1 is SGHRS and CDR2 is YFSETQ. This CDR3 comprises 17 residues. V was pared by 0 bases and J by 2 bases, with 4 bases of the junction left unmatched. The CDR3 DNA follows: TGCGCCAGCAGCTTGGTTGGACTAGCGGGAGGCACCTACGAGCAGTACTTC. Its translation is CASSLVGLAGGTYEQYF.

This clonotype was detected only a few times. J is TRBJ2-2 and V is TRBV5-4, with a possible D match to TRBD1 (6 bases). Germline V gene sequence: CDR1 SGHNT, CDR2 YYREEE (reference sequence). Trimming removed 4 bases from V and 8 bases from J, with 9 bases in between. This CDR3 contains 12 residues. CDR3 sequence reads: CASSPTGGELFF. The CDR3 nucleotides are TGTGCCAGCAGCCCCACAGGGGGGGAGCTGTTTTTT.

The V call is TRBV2, the J call TRBJ1-1, with a tentative D call TRBD1 (6 bases). V lost 5 bases to trimming and J lost 0 bases, with 13 bases between them. This CDR3 is 15 amino acids long. The germline V gene encodes CDR1 SNHLY and CDR2 FYNNEI. The CDR3 loop is CASSSRTAMNTEAFF. The CDR3 nucleotides are TGTGCCAGCAGTTCAAGGACAGCGATGAACACTGAAGCTTTCTTT.

This clonotype was counted a few times. The chain couples TRBV7-9 to TRBJ2-5; D might be TRBD1 or TRBD2, each matching 5 bases. Germline V gene data show CDR1 as SEHNR and CDR2 as FQNEAQ (reference sequence). The V end was cut by 4 bases, the J end by 1 base, with 19 bases between. The CDR3 is 17 residues long. The CDR3 protein is CASSSGTGPPGQETQYF. The CDR3 DNA reads as TGTGCCAGCAGCTCGGGGACCGGGCCCCCAGGCCAAGAGACCCAGTACTTC.

This clonotype has a single count. This CDR3 fails to terminate in the conserved phenylalanine or tryptophan, so it likely reflects a read error. J is TRBJ2-7 and V is TRBV28; TRBD2 matches at 9 bases. V dropped 4 bases and J dropped 0; count of bases not matched to a gene: 7. The CDR3 has 16 amino acids. Germline lookup yields CDR1 MDHEN and CDR2 SYDVKM. CDR3 nucleotides: TGTGCCAGCAGTTACCGAAGTAGCGGGAGCTCCTACGAGCAGTACTTA. Its translation: CASSYRSSGSSYEQYL.

The rearrangement links TRBV6-5 to TRBJ2-2; no clear D gene. V was pared by 2 bases and J by 7 bases, with 8 bases between. CDR3 length: 13 amino acids. Germline V gene sequence: CDR1 MNHEY, CDR2 SVGAGI. The CDR3 region is CASSYGPRGELFF. CDR3 nucleotides: TGTGCCAGCAGTTACGGGCCCCGCGGGGAGCTGTTTTTT.

The table lists this clonotype with many counts. This sequence joins TRBV20-1 and TRBJ2-7, with D possibly matching TRBD2 (5 bases). V was cut by 1 base and J by 4 bases, with 17 bases left in between. Looked up from germline, CDR1 is DFQATT and CDR2 is SNEGSKA (reference sequence). The CDR3 extends over 15 amino acids. The CDR3 sequence: CSARGDSVTSYEQYF. In DNA, the CDR3 is TGCAGTGCTAGAGGGGATAGCGTAACATCTTACGAGCAGTACTTC.

This clonotype was seen at least ten times. The genes are TRBV11-3 and TRBJ2-1; no clear D. The CDR3 is made up of 14 amino acids. Germline-derived CDR1 and CDR2 are SGHNT and YENEEA. Trimming took 4 bases from V and 2 from J, leaving 9 bases between them. CDR3 in DNA: TGTGCCAGCAGCTCCTCTAATGCCTACAATGAGCAGTTCTTC. Its protein product is CASSSSNAYNEQFF.

V is TRBV2 and J is TRBJ2-1, with 8 bases fitting TRBD1. Germline trimming cut 1 base from V and 12 bases from J; bases unmatched to any gene: 14. CDR1 is SNHLY, CDR2 FYNNEI, per germline. This CDR3 contains 16 residues. For the CDR3, the DNA is TGTGCCAGCAGTGAAGGGACAGGGAGCCTGGCATATGGGCAGTTCTTC. Its translation: CASSEGTGSLAYGQFF.

As concerns this clonotype: Relative to the germline gene, one junction end is altered; a read error may explain this. This chain joins TRBV7-9 and TRBJ1-2; D is unresolved. Germline V lookup: CDR1 SEHNR, CDR2 FQNEAQ (reference sequence). This CDR3 region has 16 residues. CDR3 protein: CASSAPPGEADYDYTF. The CDR3 DNA is TGTGCCAGCAGCGCCCCCCCCGGGGAAGCGGACTATGACTACACCTTC.

This clonotype came up many times. The chain is built from TRBV6-9 and TRBJ2-5, with a possible D match to TRBD1 (5 bases). This CDR3 contains 16 residues. V shed 2 bases and J shed 2 bases, with 15 bases lying between them. Germline assignment: CDR1 MNHGY and CDR2 SVAAGI. The DNA of the CDR3 is TGTGCCAGCAGTTATAACAGCCCAGGGTCACAAGAGACCCAGTACTTC. Translating it yields CASSYNSPGSQETQYF.

The rearrangement links TRBV20-1 to TRBJ1-2; no definite D call. CDR3 length: 13 amino acids. The V end lost 6 bases, the J end lost 0 bases, and 11 bases lay between the germline ends. From germline, CDR1 is DFQATT and CDR2 SNEGSKA (reference sequence). The CDR3 sequence: CSATSGANYGYTF. CDR3 sequence (DNA): TGCAGTGCCACAAGTGGGGCTAACTATGGCTACACCTTC.

The V and J genes are TRBV19 and TRBJ2-7; no reliable D call. The CDR3 loop spans 13 amino acids. V dropped 1 base and J dropped 5 bases, with 9 bases sitting between them. Germline loops: CDR1 LNHDA, CDR2 SQIVND (reference sequence). The CDR3 region is CASSIAFLDEQYF. The CDR3 DNA follows: TGTGCCAGTAGTATAGCGTTCCTGGACGAGCAGTACTTC.

This clonotype was seen at least ten times. The rearrangement uses TRBV5-6 and TRBJ1-2, with 11 bases aligning to TRBD1. The germline V gene encodes CDR1 SGHDT and CDR2 YYEEEE. V was clipped by 2 bases and J by 5 bases; unmatched bases: 5. This CDR3 region has 15 residues. The CDR3 is CASSFGTGGGYGYTF. CDR3 coding DNA: TGTGCCAGCAGCTTCGGGACAGGGGGAGGGTATGGCTACACCTTC.

V is TRBV6-9 and J is TRBJ2-7; tentative D call: TRBD2 (7 bases). The germline V gene has CDR1 MNHGY and CDR2 SVAAGI. The CDR3 consists of 15 residues. Trimming cost V 3 bases and J 4 bases, with 16 bases left between them. CDR3 amino acids: CASSYGGPFGYEQYF. The CDR3, as DNA: TGTGCCAGCAGTTACGGGGGGCCCTTCGGGTACGAGCAGTACTTC.

The rearrangement links TRBV20-1 to TRBJ2-3; a weak D match, TRBD2 (6 bases). This CDR3 comprises 13 residues. Germline lookup yields CDR1 DFQATT and CDR2 SNEGSKA (reference sequence). The V gene lost 3 bases and the J gene lost 2 bases, with 9 bases spanning the gap. Written as DNA, the CDR3 is TGCAGTGCTAGCGGGGACTTCACAGATACGCAGTATTTT. It specifies CSASGDFTDTQYF.

Only a few counts were recorded for this clonotype. The gene calls are TRBV9 and TRBJ1-1; possible D gene TRBD1, 5 bases. The CDR3 contains 13 residues. Trimming shortened V by 3 bases and J by 3 bases, and 9 bases separated the two germline ends. Germline CDR1 is SGDLS and CDR2 is YYNGEE. CDR3 amino acids: CASSEMGDTEAFF. The CDR3, as DNA: TGTGCCAGCAGCGAGATGGGGGACACTGAAGCTTTCTTT.

In this sample, this clonotype turned up a few times. This chain joins TRBV5-1 and TRBJ2-5; D perhaps matches TRBD2 (6 bases). This CDR3 comprises 15 residues. Trimming took off 3 bases at V and 5 bases at J, with 17 bases between the two ends. Germline V CDR1 and CDR2: SGHRS, YFSETQ. The CDR3 region has the DNA TGCGCCAGCAGCTCTGAAGGAGGGTACGGGGAGACCCAGTACTTC. This codes for CASSSEGGYGETQYF.

This clonotype came up many times. The genes are TRBV20-1 and TRBJ2-4; perhaps D is TRBD1 or TRBD2 (5 bases each). The CDR3 extends over 14 amino acids. Germline-derived CDR1 and CDR2 are DFQATT and SNEGSKA (reference sequence). The V gene lost 5 bases and the J gene lost 8 bases, with 19 bases spanning the gap. The chain's CDR3 is CSAHSQGVGDIQYF. The CDR3 bases are TGCAGTGCTCACTCCCAGGGAGTTGGGGACATTCAGTACTTC.

This clonotype has ten or more counts. This sequence joins TRBV6-1 and TRBJ2-7; possibly TRBD1 or TRBD2 for D (5 bases each). This CDR3 has 15 residues. The germline V gene encodes CDR1 MNHNS and CDR2 SASEGT. Trimming took 3 bases from V and 7 from J, leaving 19 bases between them. Here the CDR3 reads CASSDIRVGDEEQYF. CDR3 nucleotide sequence: TGTGCCAGCAGTGACATCAGGGTCGGGGATGAGGAGCAGTACTTC.

This clonotype was observed many times. The chain combines TRBV28 with TRBJ1-5; TRBD1 matches 10 bases. Per germline, CDR1 MDHEN and CDR2 SYDVKM. The CDR3 consists of 15 residues. With 8 bases clipped from V and 2 bases from J, the junction kept 6 bases outside the gene matches. CDR3 sequence: CASFDRGQGNQPQHF. CDR3 bases: TGTGCCAGCTTTGACAGGGGGCAGGGCAATCAGCCCCAGCATTTT.

The rearrangement links TRBV7-9 to TRBJ1-1; no clear D gene. V was pared by 2 bases and J by 7 bases, with 17 bases between. Germline V lookup: CDR1 SEHNR, CDR2 FQNEAQ (reference sequence). CDR3 length: 15 residues. The CDR3 DNA is TGTGCCAGCAGCTTAACGGTAGGGCCTCGGGATGAAGCTTTCTTT. Protein product: CASSLTVGPRDEAFF.

A note on this clonotype: A much bigger clone sits one base away, suggesting this may be a read error. The chain uses TRBV28 and TRBJ2-2; TRBD1 matches at 9 bases. Per germline, CDR1 MDHEN and CDR2 SYDVKM. The CDR3 extends over 15 amino acids. CDR3 amino acids: CAGSSPGQGTGELFF. CDR3 sequence (DNA): TGTGCCGGCAGCTCACCCGGACAGGGGACCGGGGAGCTGTTTTTT.

In this sample, this clonotype turned up many times. The chain links TRBV28 to TRBJ1-2; D gene ambiguous. Deletions cut 7 bases from V and 6 bases from J, with 27 bases between. Germline V gene sequence: CDR1 MDHEN, CDR2 SYDVKM. The length of the CDR3 is 17 residues. In DNA, the CDR3 is TGTGCCAGCACCCCCCGAGACGTAAGCTCCCCTGGGAATGGCTACACCTTC. Translation gives CASTPRDVSSPGNGYTF.